This T cell receptor beta chain emerged from a study of blood T cell repertoires in COVID-19. The data were produced by immunoSEQ multiplex PCR, yet TCRdb's version contains in-frame clones alone and is incomplete. In the table there are 200,000 or so clones, roughly 84% of which are singletons. Per the germline V gene, CDR1 is MNHEY and CDR2 is SVGAGI. V was pared by 6 bases and J by 3 bases, with 11 bases between. The CDR3 totals 13 residues. This receptor was obtained from a man aged 35 to 55 with active or convalescent COVID-19. V is TRBV6-5 and J is TRBJ1-1; D is ambiguous. Sequencing was performed on peripheral blood. The CDR3 reads CASRALFDTEAFF. DNA of the CDR3: TGTGCCAGCAGGGCCCTTTTCGACACTGAAGCTTTCTTT.